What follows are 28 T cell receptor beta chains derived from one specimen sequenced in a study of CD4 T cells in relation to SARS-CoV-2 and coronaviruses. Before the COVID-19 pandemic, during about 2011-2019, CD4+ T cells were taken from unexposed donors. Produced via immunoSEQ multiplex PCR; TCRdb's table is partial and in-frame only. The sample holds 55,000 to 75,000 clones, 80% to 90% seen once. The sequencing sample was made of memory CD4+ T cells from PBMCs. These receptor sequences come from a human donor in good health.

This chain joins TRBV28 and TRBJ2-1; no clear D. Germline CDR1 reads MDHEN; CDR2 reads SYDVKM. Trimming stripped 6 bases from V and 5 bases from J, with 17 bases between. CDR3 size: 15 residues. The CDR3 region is CASRVQDPINNEQFF. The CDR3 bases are TGTGCCAGCAGAGTGCAGGATCCTATCAACAATGAGCAGTTCTTC.

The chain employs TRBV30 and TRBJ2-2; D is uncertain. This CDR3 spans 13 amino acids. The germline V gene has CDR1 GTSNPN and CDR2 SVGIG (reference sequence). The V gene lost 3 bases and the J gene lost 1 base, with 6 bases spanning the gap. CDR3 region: CAWRLLNTGELFF. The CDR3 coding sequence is TGTGCCTGGAGACTCCTGAACACCGGGGAGCTGTTTTTT. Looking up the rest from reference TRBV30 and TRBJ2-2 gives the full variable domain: SQTIHQWPATLVQPVGSPLSLECTVEGTSNPNLYWYRQAAGRGLQLLFYSVGIGQISSEVPQNLSASRPQDRQFILSSKKLLLSDSGFYLCAWRLLNTGELFFGEGSRLTVL.

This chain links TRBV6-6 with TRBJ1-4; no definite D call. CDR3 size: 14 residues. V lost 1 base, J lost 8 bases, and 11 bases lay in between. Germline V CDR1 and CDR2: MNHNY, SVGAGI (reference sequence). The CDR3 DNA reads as TGTGCCAGCAGTTACTTGTCCCAATACGAAAAACTGTTTTTT. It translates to CASSYLSQYEKLFF.

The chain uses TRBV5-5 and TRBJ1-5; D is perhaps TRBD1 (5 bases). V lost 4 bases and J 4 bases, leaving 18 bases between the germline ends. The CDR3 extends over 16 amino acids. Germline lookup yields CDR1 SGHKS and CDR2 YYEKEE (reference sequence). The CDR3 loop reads CASSLSPSRGNQPQHF. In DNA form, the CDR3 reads TGTGCCAGCAGCCTTTCACCGTCCCGGGGGAATCAGCCCCAGCATTTT.

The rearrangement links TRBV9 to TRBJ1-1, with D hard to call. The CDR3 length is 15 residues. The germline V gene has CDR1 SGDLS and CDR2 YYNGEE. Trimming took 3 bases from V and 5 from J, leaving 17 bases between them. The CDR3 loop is CASSAKRVGKTEAFF. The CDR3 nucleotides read TGTGCCAGCAGCGCGAAGAGGGTGGGTAAGACTGAAGCTTTCTTT.

Here the CDR3 DNA reads TGTGCCTGGAGTGTACGGACTACCTCGGGCGAGCAGTACTTC. Translating it yields CAWSVRTTSGEQYF. The chain is built from TRBV30 and TRBJ2-7; perhaps TRBD2 as D (6 bases). V lost 0 bases and J lost 6, with 15 bases in between. This CDR3 is built from 14 residues. CDR1 and CDR2 (germline): GTSNPN, SVGIG (reference sequence).

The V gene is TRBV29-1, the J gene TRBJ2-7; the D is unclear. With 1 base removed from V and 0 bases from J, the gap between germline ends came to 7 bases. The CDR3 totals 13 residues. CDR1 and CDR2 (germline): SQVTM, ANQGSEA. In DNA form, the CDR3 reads TGCAGCGTTGAAGTAGTAAGCTCCTACGAGCAGTACTTC. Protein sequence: CSVEVVSSYEQYF.

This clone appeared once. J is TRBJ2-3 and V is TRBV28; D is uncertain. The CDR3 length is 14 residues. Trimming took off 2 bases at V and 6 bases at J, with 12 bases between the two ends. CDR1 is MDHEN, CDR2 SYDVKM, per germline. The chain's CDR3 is CASSLGTPQDTQYF. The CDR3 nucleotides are TGTGCCAGCAGTTTAGGAACGCCTCAGGATACGCAGTATTTT.

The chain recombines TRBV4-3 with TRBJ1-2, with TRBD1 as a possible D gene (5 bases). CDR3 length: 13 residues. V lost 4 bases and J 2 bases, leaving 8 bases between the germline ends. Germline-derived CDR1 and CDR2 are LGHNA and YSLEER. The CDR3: CASSRDRNYGYTF. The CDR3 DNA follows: TGCGCCAGCAGCCGCGACAGAAACTATGGCTACACCTTC.

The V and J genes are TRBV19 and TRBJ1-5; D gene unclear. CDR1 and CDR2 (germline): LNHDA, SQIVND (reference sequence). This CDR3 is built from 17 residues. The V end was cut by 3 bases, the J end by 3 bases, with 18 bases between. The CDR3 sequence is CASSIRLGNGFNQPQHF. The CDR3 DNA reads TGTGCCAGTAGTATCCGATTGGGTAACGGGTTCAATCAGCCCCAGCATTTT. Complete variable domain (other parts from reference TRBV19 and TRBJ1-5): DGGITQSPKYLFRKEGQNVTLSCEQNLNHDAMYWYRQDPGQGLRLIYYSQIVNDFQKGDIAEGYSVSREKKESFPLTVTSAQKNPTAFYLCASSIRLGNGFNQPQHFGDGTRLSIL.

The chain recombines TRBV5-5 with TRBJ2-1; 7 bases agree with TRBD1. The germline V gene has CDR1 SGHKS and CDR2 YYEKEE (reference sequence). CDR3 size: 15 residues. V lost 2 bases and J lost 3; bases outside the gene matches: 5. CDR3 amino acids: CASSFGQDFYNEQFF. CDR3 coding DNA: TGTGCCAGCAGCTTCGGACAGGACTTCTACAATGAGCAGTTCTTC.

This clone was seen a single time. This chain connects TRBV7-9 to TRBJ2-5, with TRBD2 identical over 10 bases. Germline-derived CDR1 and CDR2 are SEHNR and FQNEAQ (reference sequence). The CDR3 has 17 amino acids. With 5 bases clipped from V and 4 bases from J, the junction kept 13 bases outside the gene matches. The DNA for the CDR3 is TGTGCCAGCAGCCCCCGCCCGAGCGGGGGGGCCAGAGAGACCCAGTACTTC. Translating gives CASSPRPSGGARETQYF.

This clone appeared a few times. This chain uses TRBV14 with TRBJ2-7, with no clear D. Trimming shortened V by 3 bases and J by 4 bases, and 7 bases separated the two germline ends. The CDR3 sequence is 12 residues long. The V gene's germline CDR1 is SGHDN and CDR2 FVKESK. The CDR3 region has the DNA TGTGCCAGCAGCCACAATGAGTACGAGCAGTACTTC. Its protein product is CASSHNEYEQYF. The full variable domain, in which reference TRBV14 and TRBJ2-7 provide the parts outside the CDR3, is EAGVTQFPSHSVIEKGQTVTLRCDPISGHDNLYWYRRVMGKEIKFLLHFVKESKQDESGMPNNRFLAERTGGTYSTLKVQPAELEDSGVYFCASSHNEYEQYFGPGTRLTVT.

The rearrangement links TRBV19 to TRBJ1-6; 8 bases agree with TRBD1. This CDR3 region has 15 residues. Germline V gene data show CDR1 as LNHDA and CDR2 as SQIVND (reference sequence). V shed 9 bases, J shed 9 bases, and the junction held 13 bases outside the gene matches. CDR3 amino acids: CASSFSGQGISPLHF. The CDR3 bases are TGTGCCAGCAGTTTCAGCGGACAGGGAATTTCACCCCTCCACTTT.

The CDR3 bases are TGTGCCAGCAGCGACAGGGCCCATATTCATGGCTACACCTTC. Its translation is CASSDRAHIHGYTF. This chain connects TRBV27 to TRBJ1-2; 7 nucleotides line up with TRBD1. J gave up 6 bases and V 6 bases, and 10 bases lay outside the gene matches. The germline gives CDR1 MNHEY, CDR2 SMNVEV (reference sequence). The length of the CDR3 is 14 residues.

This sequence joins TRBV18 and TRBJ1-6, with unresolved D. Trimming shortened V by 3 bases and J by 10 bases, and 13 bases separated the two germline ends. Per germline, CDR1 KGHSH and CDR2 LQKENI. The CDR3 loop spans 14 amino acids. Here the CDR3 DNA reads TGTGCCAGCTCACCGGAGGGTACTGAGTCACCCCTCCACTTT. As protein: CASSPEGTESPLHF.

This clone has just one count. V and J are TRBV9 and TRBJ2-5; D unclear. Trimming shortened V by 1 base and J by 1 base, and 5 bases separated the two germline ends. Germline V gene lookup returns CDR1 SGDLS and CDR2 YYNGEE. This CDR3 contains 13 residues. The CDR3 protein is CASSVSSQETQYF. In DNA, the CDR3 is TGTGCCAGCAGCGTAAGCTCCCAAGAGACCCAGTACTTC.

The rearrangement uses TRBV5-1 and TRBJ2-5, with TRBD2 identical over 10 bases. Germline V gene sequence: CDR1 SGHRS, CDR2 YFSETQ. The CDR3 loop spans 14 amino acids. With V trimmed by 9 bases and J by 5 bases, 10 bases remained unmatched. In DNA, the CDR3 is TGCGCCACCAGGCTAGCGGGAGATTGGGAGACCCAGTACTTC. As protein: CATRLAGDWETQYF. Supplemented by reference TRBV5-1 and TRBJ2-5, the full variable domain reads KAGVTQTPRYLIKTRGQQVTLSCSPISGHRSVSWYQQTPGQGLQFLFEYFSETQRNKGNFPGRFSGRQFSNSRSEMNVSTLELGDSALYLCATRLAGDWETQYFGPGTRLLVL.

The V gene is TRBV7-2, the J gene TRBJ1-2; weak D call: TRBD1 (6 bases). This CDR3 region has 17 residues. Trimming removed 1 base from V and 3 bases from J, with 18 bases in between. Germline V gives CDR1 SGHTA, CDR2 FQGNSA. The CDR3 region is CASSLVGGTRGDYGYTF. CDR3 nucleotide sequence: TGTGCCAGCAGCTTAGTGGGGGGTACAAGGGGGGACTATGGCTACACCTTC.

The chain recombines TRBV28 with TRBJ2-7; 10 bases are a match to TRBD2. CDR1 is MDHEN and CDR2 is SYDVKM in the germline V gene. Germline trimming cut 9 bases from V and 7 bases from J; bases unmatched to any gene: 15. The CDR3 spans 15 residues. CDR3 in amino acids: CASFPLAGGGGEQYF. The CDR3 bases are TGTGCCAGTTTCCCCTTAGCGGGAGGCGGGGGGGAGCAGTACTTC.

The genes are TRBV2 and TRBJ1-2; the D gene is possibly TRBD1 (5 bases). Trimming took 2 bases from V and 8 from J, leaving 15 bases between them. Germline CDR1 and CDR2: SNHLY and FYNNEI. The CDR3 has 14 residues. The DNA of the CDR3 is TGTGCCAGCAGTGAATTGTTGAGGGGTGAAGGCTACACCTTC. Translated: CASSELLRGEGYTF.

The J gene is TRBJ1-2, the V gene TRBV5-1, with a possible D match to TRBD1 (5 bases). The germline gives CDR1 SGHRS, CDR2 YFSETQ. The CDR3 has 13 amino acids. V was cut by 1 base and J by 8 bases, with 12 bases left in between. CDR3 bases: TGCGCCAGCAGCTTGTTTGGGAGGGGAGGCTACACCTTC. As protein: CASSLFGRGGYTF.

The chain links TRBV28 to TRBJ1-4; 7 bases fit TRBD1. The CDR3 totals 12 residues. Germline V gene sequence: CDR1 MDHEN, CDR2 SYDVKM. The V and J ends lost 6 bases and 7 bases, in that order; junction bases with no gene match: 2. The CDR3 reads CASRQGIEKLFF. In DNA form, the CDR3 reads TGTGCCAGCAGACAGGGGATTGAAAAACTGTTTTTT.

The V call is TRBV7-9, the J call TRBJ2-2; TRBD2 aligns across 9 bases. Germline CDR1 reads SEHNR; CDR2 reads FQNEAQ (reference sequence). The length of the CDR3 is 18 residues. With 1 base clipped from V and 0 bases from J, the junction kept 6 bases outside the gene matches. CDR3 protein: CASSLGAGGRTNTGELFF. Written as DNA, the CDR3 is TGTGCCAGCAGCTTAGGAGCGGGGGGCCGTACGAACACCGGGGAGCTGTTTTTT.

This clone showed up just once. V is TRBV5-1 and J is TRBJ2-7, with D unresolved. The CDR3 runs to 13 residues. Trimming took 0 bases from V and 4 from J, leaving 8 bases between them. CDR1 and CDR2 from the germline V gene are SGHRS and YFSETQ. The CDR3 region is CASSLGRRYEQYF. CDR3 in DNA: TGCGCCAGCAGCTTGGGGCGGCGGTACGAGCAGTACTTC.

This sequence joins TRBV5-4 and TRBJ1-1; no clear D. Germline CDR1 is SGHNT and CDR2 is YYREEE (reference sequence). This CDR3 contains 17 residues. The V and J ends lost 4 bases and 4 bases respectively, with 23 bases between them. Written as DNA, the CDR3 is TGTGCCAGCAGCCCGAGTATGGGTGGCGGAGGGAGCACTGAAGCTTTCTTT. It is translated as CASSPSMGGGGSTEAFF. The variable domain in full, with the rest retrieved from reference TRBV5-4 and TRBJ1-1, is ETGVTQSPTHLIKTRGQQVTLRCSSQSGHNTVSWYQQALGQGPQFIFQYYREEENGRGNFPPRFSGLQFPNYSSELNVNALELDDSALYLCASSPSMGGGGSTEAFFGQGTRLTVV.

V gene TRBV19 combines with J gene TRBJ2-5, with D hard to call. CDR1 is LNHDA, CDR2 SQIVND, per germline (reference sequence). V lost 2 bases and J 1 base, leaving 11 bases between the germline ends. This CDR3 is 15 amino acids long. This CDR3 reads CASSISPGFQETQYF. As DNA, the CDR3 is TGTGCCAGTAGTATAAGTCCCGGGTTCCAAGAGACCCAGTACTTC.

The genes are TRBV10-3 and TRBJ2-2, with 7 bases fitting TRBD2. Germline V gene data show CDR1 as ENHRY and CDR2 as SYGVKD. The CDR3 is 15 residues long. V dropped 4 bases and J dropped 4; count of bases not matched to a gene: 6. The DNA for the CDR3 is TGTGCCATCAGTGGGCGGGGGTCCCCCACCGGGGAGCTGTTTTTT. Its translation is CAISGRGSPTGELFF.